These T cell receptor beta chains were read from a single sample in a study of cytomegalovirus exposure and HLA in healthy donors. Using immunoSEQ multiplex PCR, the repertoire was profiled, and TCRdb retains in-frame clones only, with some absent. The top ten hold 11% to 15% of the sample, which has 150,000 to 200,000 clones, about four fifths seen once. The sequenced material came from PBMCs. These receptors were collected from a woman in her twenties or thirties in good health and CMV-seropositive. Each CDR3 is given with its conserved first and last residue. The order of the fields is clone size, V gene, J gene, D gene, CDR3 DNA, CDR3 protein. The D gene is left open where the match is weak. Clone size appears in some rows only: once, few, many, or a class for an expanded clone.

>-|TRBV7-9|TRBJ2-2|TRBD1
TGTGCCAGCAGCTCTTCGGGACAGGGAAGGACCGGGGAGCTGTTTTTT
CASSSSGQGRTGELFF
>-|TRBV28|TRBJ2-1|TRBD2
TGTGCCAGCAGTTTACGGGGCGGGGGGCCCGATCCGGAACTCTACAATGAGCAGTTCTTC
CASSLRGGGPDPELYNEQFF
>-|TRBV11-3|TRBJ2-1|TRBD2
TGTGCCAGCAGCTTAGTAGCGGGAGGGAACAATGAGCAGTTCTTC
CASSLVAGGNNEQFF
>-|TRBV7-9|TRBJ1-2|-
TGTGCCAGCAGCTTAGGAGAGGGGCGGGGAGGCTACACCTTC
CASSLGEGRGGYTF
>few|TRBV6-5|TRBJ2-7|-
TGTGCCAGCAGCCGACAGGGAGGCGAGCAGTACTTC
CASSRQGGEQYF
>-|TRBV7-9|TRBJ2-1|-
TGTGCCAGCAGCTTAGTGGGGGGTGAGCAGTTCTTC
CASSLVGGEQFF
>-|TRBV6-6|TRBJ2-7|TRBD1
TGTGCCAGCATGGGAGCGGCGCAGGGGGCCTACGAGCAGTACTTC
CASMGAAQGAYEQYF
>few|TRBV6-1|TRBJ1-1|TRBD1
TGTGCCAGCGTTCCTTCAGGGGGAACTGAAGCTTTCTTT
CASVPSGGTEAFF
>-|TRBV15|TRBJ2-5|TRBD2
TGTGCCACCAGCAGGTCCCTAGCGGACTACCAAGAGACCCAGTACTTC
CATSRSLADYQETQYF
>-|TRBV5-5|TRBJ2-7|-
TGTGCCAGCAGCTTTCGGGGGTCGGGGGTTGGCTACGAGCAGTACTTC
CASSFRGSGVGYEQYF
>-|TRBV4-1|TRBJ2-5|TRBD1
TGCGCCAGCAGCGGAGACAGGGTCTTCCAAGAGACCCAGTACTTC
CASSGDRVFQETQYF
>few|TRBV11-2|TRBJ1-6|-
TGTGCCAGCAGCTTAGATGGCCAGGGGCGCGCAAGACCCCTCCACTTT
CASSLDGQGRARPLHF
>-|TRBV11-2|TRBJ2-7|TRBD2
TGTGCCAGCAGCTTTTATAGCGGGGGGACGTACGAGCAGTACTTC
CASSFYSGGTYEQYF
>-|TRBV15|TRBJ2-4|TRBD1
TGTGCCACCAGCGGGACAGGGGGCACGGCCAAAAACATTCAGTACTTC
CATSGTGGTAKNIQYF
>-|TRBV7-9|TRBJ2-3|-
TGTGCCAGCAGCTTAGCCCTTGGGCCCACAGATACGCAGTATTTT
CASSLALGPTDTQYF
>-|TRBV5-6|TRBJ2-7|-
TGTGCCAGCAGCTTGGGAGTCCGGCTGAGGGAGCAGTACTTC
CASSLGVRLREQYF
>-|TRBV7-9|TRBJ2-7|TRBD2
TGTGCCAGCAGCTTAGGGCTAGCGGGTCCTTACGAGCAGTACTTC
CASSLGLAGPYEQYF
>-|TRBV28|TRBJ2-7|TRBD1
TGTGCCAGTACCACAGGGGCGACCTACGAGCAGTACTTC
CASTTGATYEQYF
>-|TRBV10-3|TRBJ2-3|TRBD2
TGTGCCAACGGGGGGTCCACAGATACGCAGTATTTT
CANGGSTDTQYF
>-|TRBV7-3|TRBJ2-3|-
TGTGCCAGCAGCCTCTTTTCCGGTACGCAGTATTTT
CASSLFSGTQYF
>-|TRBV14|TRBJ2-1|-
TGTGCCAGCAGCCAAGTGGGGACACCTTCCTACAATGAGCAGTTCTTC
CASSQVGTPSYNEQFF
>-|TRBV5-6|TRBJ2-5|-
TGTGCCAGCAGCTCCGGAGGTGGGTACCAAGAGACCCAGTACTTC
CASSSGGGYQETQYF
>-|TRBV18|TRBJ2-7|-
TGTGCCAGCTCACCACCGGAGGGGGAGCAGTACTTC
CASSPPEGEQYF
>-|TRBV10-2|TRBJ1-5|-
TGCGCCAGCAGTGAGCGGGGCAATCAGCCCCAGCATTTT
CASSERGNQPQHF
>-|TRBV19|TRBJ1-3|TRBD1
TGTGCCAGTAGTTCTCAATCAGGGGGGAACACCATATATTTT
CASSSQSGGNTIYF
>-|TRBV11-2|TRBJ2-3|TRBD2
TGTGCCAGCAGCCTACGGACTAGCGGGAGATGGAGGAATACGCAGTATTTT
CASSLRTSGRWRNTQYF
>-|TRBV27|TRBJ2-2|TRBD2
TGTGCCTCGGGACTAGCGGGAGTCATGATCGGGGAGCTGTTTTTT
CASGLAGVMIGELFF
>once|TRBV5-6|TRBJ1-2|-
TGTGCCAGCAGCTTGGTCGGGATGGATGGCTACACCTTC
CASSLVGMDGYTF
>few|TRBV14|TRBJ2-1|-
TGTGCCAGCAGCCAAGATCTGGATAGCAACAATGAGCAGTTCTTC
CASSQDLDSNNEQFF
>-|TRBV2|TRBJ1-6|-
TGTGCCAGCCAGGGATCCTATAATTCACCCCTCCACTTT
CASQGSYNSPLHF
>-|TRBV2|TRBJ2-1|-
TGTGCCAGCAGTGCCGGGTCAACTTATTATTCCTACAATGAGCAGTTCTTC
CASSAGSTYYSYNEQFF
>-|TRBV19|TRBJ1-2|TRBD1
TGTGCCAGTACTATATCGGGCGGACAGGGGGCCTTTAACTATGGCTACACCTTC
CASTISGGQGAFNYGYTF
>-|TRBV28|TRBJ1-2|-
TGTGCCAGCAGTTTAATTGGTGAGCACTATGGCTACACCTTC
CASSLIGEHYGYTF
>-|TRBV15|TRBJ2-5|-
TGTGCCACCAGCAGTCGACAGGAAGAAGAGACCCAGTACTTC
CATSSRQEEETQYF
>-|TRBV9|TRBJ2-3|-
TGTGCCAGCAGCGTGTCGGGACTCCCACGTGATACGCAGTATTTT
CASSVSGLPRDTQYF
>-|TRBV10-3|TRBJ2-2|-
TGTGCCACCGGGGGTCCTAACGTAGGGGAGCTGTTTTTT
CATGGPNVGELFF
>once|TRBV6-5|TRBJ1-3|-
TGTGCCAGCAGTAGGCGGACAGTAGGGAACACCATATATTTT
CASSRRTVGNTIYF
>-|TRBV20-1|TRBJ1-1|TRBD1
TGCAGTGCTGGGACAGGGCGCCGAGCTTTCTTT
CSAGTGRRAFF
>-|TRBV5-1|TRBJ2-1|TRBD2
TGCGCCAGCAGCTTACGGACTAGCGGGCAAACGCTGTACAATGAGCAGTTCTTC
CASSLRTSGQTLYNEQFF
>-|TRBV7-6|TRBJ1-4|-
TGTGCCAGCAGCTTCGGCCCGAGGGGGGGAAGTGAAAAACTGTTTTTT
CASSFGPRGGSEKLFF
>-|TRBV7-9|TRBJ1-2|-
TGTTCCAGCAGCTTCGCGGGGTATGGCTACACCTTC
CSSSFAGYGYTF
>-|TRBV2|TRBJ2-5|-
TGTGCCAGCAGACGGGGTTCGGGGTACCAAGAGACCCAGTACTTC
CASRRGSGYQETQYF
>-|TRBV5-1|TRBJ2-5|TRBD2
TGCGCCAGCAGCTTAACAAGCGGGGGGCGCTGGGAGACCCAGTACTTC
CASSLTSGGRWETQYF
>-|TRBV4-2|TRBJ2-5|TRBD2
TGTGCCAGCAGCCAGGATAGCGGGTTCCAAGAGACCCAGTACTTC
CASSQDSGFQETQYF
>-|TRBV6-5|TRBJ1-3|TRBD1
TGTGCCAGCCGTGGGACAGGCGGCTCTGGAAACACCATATATTTT
CASRGTGGSGNTIYF
>few|TRBV30|TRBJ2-5|-
TGTGCCTGGAGTTGGAAAGGGGCAGGGGAGACCCAGTACTTC
CAWSWKGAGETQYF
>once|TRBV4-1|TRBJ1-1|-
TGCGCCAGCAGCCAAGGTAGGGGAGGTACTGAAGCTTTCTTT
CASSQGRGGTEAFF
>-|TRBV6-1|TRBJ2-7|-
TGTGCCAGCAGTGAAATATACGAGCAGTACTTC
CASSEIYEQYF
>-|TRBV4-1|TRBJ1-1|TRBD1
TGCGCCAGCAGCCAAGAGGGACAGGGGAACACTGAAGCTTTCTTT
CASSQEGQGNTEAFF
>-|TRBV6-5|TRBJ2-1|-
TGTGCCAGCCACAGGGATATCAACAATGAGCAGTTCTTC
CASHRDINNEQFF
>-|TRBV4-1|TRBJ2-5|-
TGCGCCAGCAGCCCCCTAGGCGTGAGAGAGAAGACCCAGTACTTC
CASSPLGVREKTQYF
>few|TRBV6-5|TRBJ1-5|-
TGTGCCAGCAGACCCAGGGGTGATAGCAATCAGCCCCAGCATTTT
CASRPRGDSNQPQHF
>many|TRBV28|TRBJ1-4|-
TGTGCCAGCGGCGAGGGGAGGGGAAGTGAAAAACTGTTTTTT
CASGEGRGSEKLFF
>-|TRBV7-9|TRBJ2-3|-
TGTGCCAGCAGCTTAATACTCACAGATACGCAGTATTTT
CASSLILTDTQYF
>-|TRBV30|TRBJ1-1|-
TGTGCCTGGAGTGTAAACCCCAGGAACACTGAAGCTTTCTTT
CAWSVNPRNTEAFF
>-|TRBV27|TRBJ2-7|-
TGTGCCAGCAGTTACAACTCCTACGAGCAGTACTTC
CASSYNSYEQYF